The subject of this entry is one T cell receptor (beta chain). The assay was immunoSEQ multiplex PCR, and TCRdb's table has in-frame clones only and misses some. This table has around 130,000 clones, roughly 83% appearing once. These data belong to a study of blood T cell repertoires in COVID-19. Germline V lookup: CDR1 SGDLS, CDR2 YYNGEE. CDR3 size: 19 residues. With 0 bases clipped from V and 0 bases from J, the junction kept 9 bases outside the gene matches. V gene TRBV9 combines with J gene TRBJ2-2; 9 bases are a match to TRBD1. This receptor was obtained from a woman at least 80 years old with acute or convalescent COVID-19. Sequencing was performed on peripheral blood. Written as DNA, the CDR3 is TGTGCCAGCAGCGTAGCCTTAAGGGGGACAGGGACGAACACCGGGGAGCTGTTTTTT. Amino acids: CASSVALRGTGTNTGELFF.